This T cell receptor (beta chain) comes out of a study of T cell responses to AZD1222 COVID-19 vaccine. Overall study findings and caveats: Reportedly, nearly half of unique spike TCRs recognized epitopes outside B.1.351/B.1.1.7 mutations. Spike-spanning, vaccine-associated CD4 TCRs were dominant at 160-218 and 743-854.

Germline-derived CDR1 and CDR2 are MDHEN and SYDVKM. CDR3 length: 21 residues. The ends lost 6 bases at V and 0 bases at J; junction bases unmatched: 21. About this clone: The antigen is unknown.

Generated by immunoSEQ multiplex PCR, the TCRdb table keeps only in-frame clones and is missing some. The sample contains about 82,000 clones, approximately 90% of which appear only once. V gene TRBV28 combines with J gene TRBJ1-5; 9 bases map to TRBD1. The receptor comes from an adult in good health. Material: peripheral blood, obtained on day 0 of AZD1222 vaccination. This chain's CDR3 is CASRVSPRGQGTPYSNQPQHF. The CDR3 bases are TGTGCCAGCAGAGTATCCCCCCGAGGACAGGGGACACCCTATAGCAATCAGCCCCAGCATTTT.